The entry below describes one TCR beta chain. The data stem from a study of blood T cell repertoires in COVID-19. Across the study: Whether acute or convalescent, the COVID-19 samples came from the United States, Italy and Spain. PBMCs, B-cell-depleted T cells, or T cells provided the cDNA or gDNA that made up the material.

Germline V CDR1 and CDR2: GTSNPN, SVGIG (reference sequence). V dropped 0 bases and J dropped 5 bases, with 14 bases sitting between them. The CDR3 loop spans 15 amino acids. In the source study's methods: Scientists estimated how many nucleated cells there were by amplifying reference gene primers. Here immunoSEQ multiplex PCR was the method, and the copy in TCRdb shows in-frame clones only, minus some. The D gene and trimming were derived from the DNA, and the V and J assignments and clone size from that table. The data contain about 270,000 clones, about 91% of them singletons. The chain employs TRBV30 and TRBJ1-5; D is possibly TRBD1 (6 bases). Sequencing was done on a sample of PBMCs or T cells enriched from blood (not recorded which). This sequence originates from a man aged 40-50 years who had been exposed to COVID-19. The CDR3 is CAWSVFGTQDQPQHF. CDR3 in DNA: TGTGCCTGGAGTGTATTCGGGACACAGGATCAGCCCCAGCATTTT. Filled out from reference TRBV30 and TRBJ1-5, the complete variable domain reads SQTIHQWPATLVQPVGSPLSLECTVEGTSNPNLYWYRQAAGRGLQLLFYSVGIGQISSEVPQNLSASRPQDRQFILSSKKLLLSDSGFYLCAWSVFGTQDQPQHFGDGTRLSIL.